The 25 T cell receptor beta chains listed next were all sequenced from one sample in a study of T cell responses to AZD1222 COVID-19 vaccine (dated by TCRdb to about 2021). What the time point label conveys for this sample: about 28 days (+/-7) after the second vaccine dose. The library was prepared using the immunoSEQ multiplex PCR assay. Drawn from immuneACCESS, this table holds only the in-frame rearrangements with V and J called that TCRdb kept. Clones are partly lost; checked studies trace under half to an unresolved V gene and leave the rest unexplained. A total of 250,000 to 300,000 clones appear in this sample, 90% to 95% of them only once. The ten largest clones capture around 0.5% of the sample. The material was peripheral blood, obtained 28 days after the second AZD1222 dose. Receptors were obtained from an adult who received the AZD1222 COVID-19 vaccine.

In regard to this clone: The same CDR3 arises from other DNA sequences in this sample as well. The chain uses TRBV28 and TRBJ2-7; maybe TRBD2 (5 bases). The germline gives CDR1 MDHEN, CDR2 SYDVKM. Between the trimmed V and J ends, which lost 2 bases and 4 bases, there was a span of 6 bases. This CDR3 has 12 residues. CDR3 coding DNA: TGTGCCAGCAGTTTAAGAGGGTACGAGCAGTACTTC. Its protein product is CASSLRGYEQYF.

This clone was picked up one time. The chain couples TRBV10-3 to TRBJ1-6; D is unclear. Germline V lookup: CDR1 ENHRY, CDR2 SYGVKD. The V and J ends lost 6 bases and 5 bases respectively, with 8 bases between them. This CDR3 has 13 residues. This chain's CDR3 is CAIRPLDNSPLHF. The CDR3 DNA sequence: TGTGCCATCAGACCTCTTGATAATTCACCCCTCCACTTT.

This chain links TRBV10-3 with TRBJ1-6; tentatively, D is TRBD1 (5 bases). Trimming removed 4 bases from V and 7 bases from J, with 23 bases in between. Germline loops: CDR1 ENHRY, CDR2 SYGVKD. The CDR3 runs to 18 residues. CDR3 loop: CAISVTFGGYIANSPLHF. DNA of the CDR3: TGTGCCATCAGTGTTACCTTTGGGGGGTACATCGCAAATTCACCCCTCCACTTT.

The chain links TRBV5-1 to TRBJ1-4; 10 bases match TRBD1. In germline, CDR1 is SGHRS, CDR2 YFSETQ. The CDR3 sequence is 17 residues long. Losses at the gene ends were 4 bases for V and 3 bases for J; bases not matched to a gene: 9. This chain's CDR3 is CASSTGTGAGANEKLFF. CDR3 nucleotides: TGCGCCAGCAGCACCGGGACAGGGGCGGGGGCTAATGAAAAACTGTTTTTT.

The J gene is TRBJ1-1, the V gene TRBV10-3, with D possibly matching TRBD1 (5 bases). Between the trimmed V and J ends, which lost 10 bases and 2 bases, there was a span of 14 bases. Germline CDR1 and CDR2: ENHRY and SYGVKD. The CDR3 contains 13 residues. The CDR3, as DNA: TGTGCCAACAGGCCACAGGCCAACACTGAAGCTTTCTTT. Translated, it gives CANRPQANTEAFF.

V is TRBV2 and J is TRBJ2-5; maybe TRBD1 (5 bases). The CDR3 spans 15 residues. Germline V lookup: CDR1 SNHLY, CDR2 FYNNEI. V was shortened by 6 bases and J by 5 bases, with 19 bases between the two germline ends. The CDR3 coding sequence is TGTGCCAGCAGGAGATGGACAAGGTCTAACGAGACCCAGTACTTC. It translates to CASRRWTRSNETQYF. The whole variable domain, remainder taken from reference TRBV2 and TRBJ2-5, is EPEVTQTPSHQVTQMGQEVILRCVPISNHLYFYWYRQILGQKVEFLVSFYNNEISEKSEIFDDQFSVERPDGSNFTLKIRSTKLEDSAMYFCASRRWTRSNETQYFGPGTRLLVL.

The chain employs TRBV3-1 (or the pseudogene TRBV3-2) and TRBJ1-1; no reliable D call. Trimming pared 1 base from V and 3 bases from J, leaving 9 bases between. The germline CDR1 and CDR2 sequences are LGHDT and YNNKEL (reference sequence). The CDR3 is made up of 14 amino acids. The CDR3: CASSQVGSDTEAFF. The CDR3 region has the DNA TGTGCCAGCAGCCAAGTTGGGTCTGACACTGAAGCTTTCTTT.

The V call is TRBV24-1, the J call TRBJ1-2; TRBD1 might be the D (5 bases). V lost 4 bases and J lost 1, with 12 bases in between. The CDR3 is 15 residues long. Germline V gives CDR1 KGHDR, CDR2 SFDVKD. The CDR3 DNA reads as TGTGCCACCAGTGACCCCGTCGGGGGTAACTATGGCTACACCTTC. The encoded protein is CATSDPVGGNYGYTF.

The rearrangement uses TRBV29-1 and TRBJ2-3, with 10 positions matching TRBD2. Unmatched junction bases numbered 13, after V lost 4 bases and J lost 6 bases. The CDR3 totals 16 residues. The V gene's germline CDR1 is SQVTM and CDR2 ANQGSEA. CDR3 nucleotide sequence: TGCAGCGTTGTCGGGGGAAGCGGGAGGGCCGCGGATACGCAGTATTTT. This sequence encodes CSVVGGSGRAADTQYF.

V and J are TRBV3-1 (or the pseudogene TRBV3-2) and TRBJ2-3; D is ambiguous. The CDR3 loop spans 15 amino acids. Trimming stripped 5 bases from V and 0 bases from J, with 12 bases between. Germline V gene lookup returns CDR1 LGHDT and CDR2 YNNKEL (reference sequence). The CDR3 DNA is TGTGCCAGCAGCAAAGGGTCCTCTAGCACAGATACGCAGTATTTT. Translated, it gives CASSKGSSSTDTQYF.

The chain carries TRBV27 and TRBJ2-7, with D perhaps given as TRBD1 or TRBD2 (5 bases each). Germline V gene sequence: CDR1 MNHEY, CDR2 SMNVEV (reference sequence). Trimming took 1 base from V and 3 from J, leaving 13 bases between them. The CDR3 has 15 amino acids. The CDR3 is CASSLLGDGIYEQYF. CDR3 in DNA: TGTGCCAGCAGTTTATTAGGGGACGGAATCTACGAGCAGTACTTC.

The J gene is TRBJ2-7, the V gene TRBV18; weak D call: TRBD1 (6 bases). Germline V gene lookup returns CDR1 KGHSH and CDR2 LQKENI. There are 15 residues in the CDR3. V dropped 0 bases and J dropped 2 bases, with 11 bases sitting between them. The CDR3: CASSPPAGATYEQYF. CDR3 DNA: TGTGCCAGCTCACCACCGGCAGGGGCCACCTACGAGCAGTACTTC.

The chain uses TRBV2 and TRBJ2-1; D gene unclear. The CDR3 totals 12 residues. V lost 4 bases, J lost 10 bases, and 11 bases lay in between. Germline lookup yields CDR1 SNHLY and CDR2 FYNNEI. The CDR3 DNA sequence: TGTGCCAGCAGTGCATGGAACGGGGAGCAGTTCTTC. Residues: CASSAWNGEQFF.

This chain connects TRBV7-9 to TRBJ2-7; D is unclear. This CDR3 contains 14 residues. The germline V gene has CDR1 SEHNR and CDR2 FQNEAQ (reference sequence). V lost 1 base to trimming and J lost 4 bases, with 11 bases between them. The CDR3: CASSLGQPLYEQYF. DNA of the CDR3: TGTGCCAGCAGCTTAGGGCAACCCTTGTACGAGCAGTACTTC. The full variable domain, rest sourced from reference TRBV7-9 and TRBJ2-7, is DTGVSQNPRHKITKRGQNVTFRCDPISEHNRLYWYRQTLGQGPEFLTYFQNEAQLEKSRLLSDRFSAERPKGSFSTLEIQRTEQGDSAMYLCASSLGQPLYEQYFGPGTRLTVT.

V and J are TRBV9 and TRBJ1-1; D possibly corresponds to TRBD1 (6 bases). V lost 1 base and J 1 base, leaving 11 bases between the germline ends. The length of the CDR3 is 15 residues. The V gene's germline CDR1 is SGDLS and CDR2 YYNGEE. CDR3 DNA: TGTGCCAGCAGCGTACGGGGGCAACAGAACACTGAAGCTTTCTTT. Its translation is CASSVRGQQNTEAFF.

The V gene is TRBV7-9, the J gene TRBJ2-7; possibly TRBD1 or TRBD2 for D (5 bases each). CDR1 is SEHNR and CDR2 is FQNEAQ in the germline V gene (reference sequence). V lost 2 bases, J lost 7 bases, and 15 bases lay in between. CDR3 length: 14 amino acids. Written as DNA, the CDR3 is TGTGCCAGCAGCTTAAGTCCGGGATCAGGGGAGCAGTACTTC. Translated: CASSLSPGSGEQYF.

The rearrangement joins TRBV7-3 to TRBJ1-1; 7 bases map to TRBD1. The CDR3 runs 13 residues. Trimming at V came to 2 bases and at J to 3 bases, leaving 0 bases not matched to a gene. Germline CDR1 reads SGHTA; CDR2 reads FQGTGA. The chain's CDR3 is CASSLQGDTEAFF. The CDR3 DNA follows: TGTGCCAGCAGCTTACAGGGGGACACTGAAGCTTTCTTT. The complete variable domain, with remaining parts taken from reference TRBV7-3 and TRBJ1-1, reads GAGVSQTPSNKVTEKGKYVELRCDPISGHTALYWYRQSLGQGPEFLIYFQGTGAADDSGLPNDRFFAVRPEGSVSTLKIQRTERGDSAVYLCASSLQGDTEAFFGQGTRLTVV.

This chain joins TRBV4-1 and TRBJ2-7, with D perhaps given as TRBD1 or TRBD2 (6 bases each). This CDR3 has 16 residues. Germline-derived CDR1 and CDR2 are MGHRA and YSYEKL. With 3 bases removed from V and 4 bases from J, the gap between germline ends came to 19 bases. CDR3: CASSHSKGDSIYEQYF. The CDR3 bases are TGCGCCAGCAGCCACTCCAAGGGGGACTCCATTTACGAGCAGTACTTC.

The V and J genes are TRBV10-1 and TRBJ2-2; 7 positions match TRBD1. J gave up 5 bases and V 5 bases, and 8 bases lay outside the gene matches. Germline CDR1 reads WNHNN; CDR2 reads SYGVQD (reference sequence). This CDR3 region has 15 residues. In DNA, the CDR3 is TGCGCCAGCAGTCTTGACAGGGCGGGTACCGGGGAGCTGTTTTTT. Its translation is CASSLDRAGTGELFF.

V usage is TRBV5-6 and J usage is TRBJ2-2; TRBD2 is a possible D gene (6 bases). The ends were cut back, 3 bases at V and 3 bases at J, with 12 bases in the middle. Germline V gives CDR1 SGHDT, CDR2 YYEEEE. This CDR3 spans 15 amino acids. Here the CDR3 reads CASSWREDYTGELFF. Here the CDR3 DNA reads TGTGCCAGCAGCTGGAGGGAGGACTACACCGGGGAGCTGTTTTTT.

This clone appeared once. The J gene is TRBJ2-7, the V gene TRBV2; either TRBD1 or TRBD2 may fit D (5 bases each). This CDR3 has 14 amino acids. Germline CDR1 is SNHLY and CDR2 is FYNNEI. The V end lost 6 bases, the J end lost 2 bases, and 14 bases lay between the germline ends. The CDR3 is CASRGELGPYEQYF. The CDR3, as DNA: TGTGCCAGCAGGGGGGAATTGGGACCCTACGAGCAGTACTTC.

This sequence joins TRBV2 and TRBJ2-3; 8 bases line up with TRBD2. Germline trimming cut 11 bases from V and 4 bases from J; bases unmatched to any gene: 5. The CDR3 contains 12 residues. Germline CDR1 is SNHLY and CDR2 is FYNNEI. DNA of the CDR3: TGTGCCGGACTAGCATTAGCAGATACGCAGTATTTT. Protein product: CAGLALADTQYF. Full variable domain (remainder filled in from reference TRBV2 and TRBJ2-3): EPEVTQTPSHQVTQMGQEVILRCVPISNHLYFYWYRQILGQKVEFLVSFYNNEISEKSEIFDDQFSVERPDGSNFTLKIRSTKLEDSAMYFCAGLALADTQYFGPGTRLTVL.

The genes are TRBV28 and TRBJ2-1; 7 nucleotides agree with TRBD1. With V trimmed by 3 bases and J by 4 bases, 9 bases remained unmatched. CDR3 size: 16 residues. CDR1 MDHEN and CDR2 SYDVKM come from the germline V gene. The CDR3 region is CASSFIDRELYNEQFF. The CDR3 nucleotides read TGTGCCAGCAGTTTCATAGACAGGGAACTTTACAATGAGCAGTTCTTC.

The rearrangement joins TRBV21-1 to TRBJ2-7; TRBD1, the table's D call, was not compared with the DNA. TRBV21-1 is a pseudogene locus. The CDR3 is made up of 14 amino acids. The CDR3 DNA is TGTGCCAGCAGACGGGACAGGGGCAACTACGAGCAGTACTTC. Encoded protein: CASRRDRGNYEQYF.

The J gene is TRBJ1-5, the V gene TRBV3-1 (or the pseudogene TRBV3-2), with TRBD1 matching over 7 bases. The V and J ends lost 2 bases and 1 base, in that order; junction bases with no gene match: 5. Germline V lookup: CDR1 LGHDT, CDR2 YNNKEL (reference sequence). This CDR3 comprises 16 residues. CDR3 sequence (DNA): TGTGCCAGCAGCCAACCTGACAGGGTGAGCAATCAGCCCCAGCATTTT. As protein: CASSQPDRVSNQPQHF.